This TCR beta chain stems from a study of monozygotic twins with inflammatory bowel disease. Concerning this clonotype itself: Its antigen is undetermined.

Germline V gene sequence: CDR1 LGHNA, CDR2 YSLEER. CDR3 length: 16 residues. Points from the study as a whole: Nothing supported a single strong signal or clonotype that was associated with IBD.

TCRdb reprocessed the 5' RACE reads and keeps a single row for each CDR3 protein, giving no DNA. In total, the table holds approximately 150,000 distinct CDR3 sequences. Sequenced input: blood. The genes are TRBV4-3 and TRBJ1-6; the TCRdb D gene call, TRBD1, has no DNA to confirm it. This TCR derives from a human donor with ulcerative colitis or Crohn's disease, or a healthy co-twin of an affected twin (not recorded which). The CDR3 is CASSQARDRFNSPLHF.